A single sample is the source of the 9 T cell receptor beta chains below, sequenced in a study of blood T cell repertoires in COVID-19. Profiled with immunoSEQ multiplex PCR; TCRdb holds only in-frame clones, not every one. The sample has fewer than 120,000 clones, 75% to 80% seen once. Sequencing input: peripheral blood. These receptors were taken from a woman at least 80 years old with active or convalescent COVID-19.

The genes are TRBV7-3 and TRBJ2-4, with D possibly TRBD1 on 6 matching bases. CDR3 length: 13 amino acids. The V gene's germline CDR1 is SGHTA and CDR2 FQGTGA. Trimming removed 0 bases from V and 10 bases from J, with 10 bases in between. The CDR3 DNA follows: TGTGCCAGCAGCTTAACGCAAGGGGGAATTCAGTACTTC. This codes for CASSLTQGGIQYF.

The chain is built from TRBV29-1 and TRBJ2-1, with 11 bases aligning to TRBD2. The CDR3 contains 13 residues. The germline V gene has CDR1 SQVTM and CDR2 ANQGSEA. J gave up 3 bases and V 6 bases, and 1 base lay outside the gene matches. CDR3 bases: TGCAGCGTGGGGACTAGCGGCTACAATGAGCAGTTCTTC. As protein: CSVGTSGYNEQFF.

This chain links TRBV6-6 with TRBJ1-1, with D hard to call. V dropped 8 bases and J dropped 4 bases, with 8 bases sitting between them. The CDR3 runs to 11 residues. Germline CDR1 is MNHNY and CDR2 is SVGAGI (reference sequence). CDR3 amino acids: CASLQSTEAFF. The CDR3 DNA reads as TGTGCCAGCCTACAGAGCACTGAAGCTTTCTTT.

The chain is built from TRBV7-8 and TRBJ2-1, with TRBD1 identical over 7 bases. The CDR3 consists of 14 residues. The trim removed 5 bases at V and 15 bases at J, leaving 16 bases unmatched. Per the germline V gene, CDR1 is SGHVS and CDR2 is FQNEAQ. CDR3 in amino acids: CASSPWGQSRVSFF. CDR3 nucleotides: TGTGCCAGCAGCCCCTGGGGACAGTCTAGAGTATCGTTCTTC.

This CDR3 reads CASRTRGGELFF. The CDR3 DNA reads as TGTGCCAGCAGGACACGTGGCGGGGAGCTGTTTTTT. The V and J genes are TRBV6-5 and TRBJ2-2; D uncertain. Germline CDR1 reads MNHEY; CDR2 reads SVGAGI. V shed 6 bases and J shed 7 bases, with 9 bases lying between them. CDR3 length equals 12 residues.

This clone was counted a single time. The chain couples TRBV30 to TRBJ2-1; 8 nucleotides match TRBD2. CDR1 and CDR2 (germline): GTSNPN, SVGIG (reference sequence). CDR3 length: 17 amino acids. Losses at the gene ends were 1 base for V and 4 bases for J; bases not matched to a gene: 12. As DNA, the CDR3 is TGTGCCTGGAGTGGATCCAGCGGGAGAGGTTCGTACAATGAGCAGTTCTTC. Its protein product is CAWSGSSGRGSYNEQFF.

The chain employs TRBV7-9 and TRBJ2-1; D is perhaps TRBD2 (6 bases). The ends were cut back, 5 bases at V and 5 bases at J, with 16 bases in the middle. There are 15 residues in the CDR3. Germline lookup yields CDR1 SEHNR and CDR2 FQNEAQ (reference sequence). The CDR3 DNA sequence: TGTGCCAGCAGCCAAGGCTGGGCGGGGAACAATGAGCAGTTCTTC. Its protein is CASSQGWAGNNEQFF.

The chain is built from TRBV18 and TRBJ2-7; D is perhaps TRBD2 (7 bases). This CDR3 region has 16 residues. Trimming shortened V by 3 bases and J by 0 bases, and 15 bases separated the two germline ends. Germline V lookup: CDR1 KGHSH, CDR2 LQKENI. The chain's CDR3 is CASSPQGTTDSYEQYF. The CDR3, as DNA: TGTGCCAGCTCACCTCAGGGGACTACCGACTCCTACGAGCAGTACTTC.

This clone was recorded once. This chain joins TRBV11-1 and TRBJ1-2; the D gene is possibly TRBD1 (5 bases). CDR1 and CDR2 (germline): SGHAT, FQDESV (reference sequence). The CDR3 runs 13 residues. V dropped 4 bases and J dropped 5 bases, with 11 bases sitting between them. CDR3 sequence (DNA): TGTGCCAGCAGCTCCCAGGGAGGATATGGCTACACCTTC. Residues: CASSSQGGYGYTF. The entire variable domain, with the rest obtained from reference TRBV11-1 and TRBJ1-2, is as follows: EAEVAQSPRYKITEKSQAVAFWCDPISGHATLYWYRQILGQGPELLVQFQDESVVDDSQLPKDRFSAERLKGVDSTLKIQPAELGDSAMYLCASSSQGGYGYTFGSGTRLTVV.